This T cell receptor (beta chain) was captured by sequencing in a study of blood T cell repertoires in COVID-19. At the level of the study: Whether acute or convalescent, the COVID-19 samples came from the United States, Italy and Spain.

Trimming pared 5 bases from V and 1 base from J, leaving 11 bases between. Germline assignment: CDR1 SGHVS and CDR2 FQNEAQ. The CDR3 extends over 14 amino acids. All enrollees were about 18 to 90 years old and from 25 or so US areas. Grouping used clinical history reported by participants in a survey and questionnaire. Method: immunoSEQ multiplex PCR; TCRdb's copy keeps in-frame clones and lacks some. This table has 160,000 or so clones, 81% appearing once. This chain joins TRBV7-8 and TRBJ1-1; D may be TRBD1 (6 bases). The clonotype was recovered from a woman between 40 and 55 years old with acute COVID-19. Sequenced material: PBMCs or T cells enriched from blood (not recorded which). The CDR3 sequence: CASSQRTENTEAFF. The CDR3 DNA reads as TGTGCCAGCAGCCAACGGACAGAGAACACTGAAGCTTTCTTT.